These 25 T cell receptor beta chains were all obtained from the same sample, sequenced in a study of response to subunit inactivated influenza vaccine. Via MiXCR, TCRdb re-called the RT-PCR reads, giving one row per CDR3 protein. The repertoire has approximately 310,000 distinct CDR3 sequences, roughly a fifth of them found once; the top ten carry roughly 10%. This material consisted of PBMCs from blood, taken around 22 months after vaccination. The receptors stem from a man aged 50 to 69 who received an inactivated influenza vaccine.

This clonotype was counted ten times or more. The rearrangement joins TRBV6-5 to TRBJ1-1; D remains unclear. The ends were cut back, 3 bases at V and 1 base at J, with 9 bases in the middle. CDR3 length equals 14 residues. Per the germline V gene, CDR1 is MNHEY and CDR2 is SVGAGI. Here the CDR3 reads CASSYREGNTEAFF. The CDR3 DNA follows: TGTGCCAGCAGTTATCGGGAGGGGAACACTGAAGCTTTCTTT.

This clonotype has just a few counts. The CDR3 DNA follows: TGCAGTGCTAGCCAGGACTACTCAACCTACGAGCAGTACTTC. It yields the protein CSASQDYSTYEQYF. The chain is built from TRBV20-1 and TRBJ2-7, with D tentatively TRBD2 (6 bases). The CDR3 is 14 residues long. Trimming shortened V by 3 bases and J by 2 bases, and 14 bases separated the two germline ends. The germline CDR1 and CDR2 sequences are DFQATT and SNEGSKA (reference sequence).

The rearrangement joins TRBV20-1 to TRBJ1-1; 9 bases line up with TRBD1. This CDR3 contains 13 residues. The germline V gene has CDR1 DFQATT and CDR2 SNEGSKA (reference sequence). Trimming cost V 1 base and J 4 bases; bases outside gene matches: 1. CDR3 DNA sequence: TGCAGTGCTAGAGGACAGGGGGGCACTGAAGCTTTCTTT. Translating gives CSARGQGGTEAFF.

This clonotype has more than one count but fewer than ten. Here the CDR3 DNA reads TGCGCCAGCAGCCAAGGGACAGGGAACGGTCAGCCCCAGCATTTT. As protein: CASSQGTGNGQPQHF. V gene TRBV4-1 combines with J gene TRBJ1-5; TRBD1 matches at 8 bases. Per germline, CDR1 MGHRA and CDR2 YSYEKL. The CDR3 covers 15 residues. J lost 6 bases, V lost 1 base, and 5 bases had no gene match.

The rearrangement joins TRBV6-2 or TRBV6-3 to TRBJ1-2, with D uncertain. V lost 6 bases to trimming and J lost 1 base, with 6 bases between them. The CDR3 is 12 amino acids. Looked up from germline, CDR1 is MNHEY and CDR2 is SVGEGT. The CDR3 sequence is CASRDVNYGYTF. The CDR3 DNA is TGTGCCAGCAGGGACGTTAACTATGGCTACACCTTC.

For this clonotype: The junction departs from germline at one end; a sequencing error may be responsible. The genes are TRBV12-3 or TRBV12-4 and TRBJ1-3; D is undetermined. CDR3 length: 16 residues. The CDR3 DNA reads TGTGCCAGCAGTTTATCCCGCGGAACCTCTGGAAACGCCATATATTTT. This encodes CASSLSRGTSGNAIYF.

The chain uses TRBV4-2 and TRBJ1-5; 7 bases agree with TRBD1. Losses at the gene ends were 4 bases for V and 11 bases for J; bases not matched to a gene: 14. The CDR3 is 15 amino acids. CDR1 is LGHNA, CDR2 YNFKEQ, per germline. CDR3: CASSPRQGEWLTQHF. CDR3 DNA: TGTGCCAGCAGCCCTCGACAGGGCGAGTGGTTGACCCAGCATTTT.

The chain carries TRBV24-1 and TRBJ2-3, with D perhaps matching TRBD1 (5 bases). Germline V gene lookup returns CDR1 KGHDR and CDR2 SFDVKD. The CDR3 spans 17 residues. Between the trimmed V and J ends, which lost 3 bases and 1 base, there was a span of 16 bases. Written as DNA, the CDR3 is TGTGCCACCAGTGATCCAGGGATGGCGTGGGGCACAGATACGCAGTATTTT. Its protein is CATSDPGMAWGTDTQYF.

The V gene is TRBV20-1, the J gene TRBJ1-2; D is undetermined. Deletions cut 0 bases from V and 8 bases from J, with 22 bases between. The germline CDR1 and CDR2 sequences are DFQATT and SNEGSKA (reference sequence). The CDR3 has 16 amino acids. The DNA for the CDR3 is TGCAGTGCTAGAGATCGGACTCGACTTGGCCTCTTCGGCTACACCTTC. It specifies CSARDRTRLGLFGYTF.

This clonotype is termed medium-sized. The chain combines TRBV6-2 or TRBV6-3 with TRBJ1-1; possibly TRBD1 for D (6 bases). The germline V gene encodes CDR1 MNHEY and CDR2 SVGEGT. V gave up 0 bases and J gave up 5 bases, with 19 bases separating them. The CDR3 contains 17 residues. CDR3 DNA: TGTGCCAGCAGTTACTCGGGCAGGGGAGGATTTATGACTGAAGCTTTCTTT. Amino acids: CASSYSGRGGFMTEAFF.

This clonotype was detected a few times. The CDR3 here is CASSQAGGSAGNTIYF. CDR3 DNA: TGCGCCAGCAGCCAAGCAGGGGGCTCAGCTGGAAACACCATATATTTT. The chain couples TRBV4-3 to TRBJ1-3; TRBD1 matches at 8 bases. The CDR3 totals 16 residues. Per the germline V gene, CDR1 is LGHNA and CDR2 is YSLEER. Losses at the gene ends were 1 base for V and 2 bases for J; bases not matched to a gene: 4.

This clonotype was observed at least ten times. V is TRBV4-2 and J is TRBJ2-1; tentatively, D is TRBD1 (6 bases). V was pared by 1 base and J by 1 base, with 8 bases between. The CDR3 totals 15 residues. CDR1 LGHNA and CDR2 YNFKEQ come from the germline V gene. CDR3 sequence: CASSQGTVSYNEQFF. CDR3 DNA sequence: TGTGCCAGCAGCCAAGGGACAGTGTCCTACAATGAGCAGTTCTTC.

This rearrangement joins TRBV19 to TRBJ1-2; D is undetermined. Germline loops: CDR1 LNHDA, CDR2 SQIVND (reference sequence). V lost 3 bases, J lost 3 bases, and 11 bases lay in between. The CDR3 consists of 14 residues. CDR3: CASSIRLTDYGYTF. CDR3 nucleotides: TGTGCCAGTAGTATTAGGTTAACGGACTATGGCTACACCTTC.

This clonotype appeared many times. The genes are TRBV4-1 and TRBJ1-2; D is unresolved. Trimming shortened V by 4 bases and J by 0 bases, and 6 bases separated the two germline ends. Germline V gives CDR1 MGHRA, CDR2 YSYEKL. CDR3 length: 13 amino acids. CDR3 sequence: CASSPGSNYGYTF. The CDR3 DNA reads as TGCGCCAGCAGCCCAGGATCTAACTATGGCTACACCTTC.

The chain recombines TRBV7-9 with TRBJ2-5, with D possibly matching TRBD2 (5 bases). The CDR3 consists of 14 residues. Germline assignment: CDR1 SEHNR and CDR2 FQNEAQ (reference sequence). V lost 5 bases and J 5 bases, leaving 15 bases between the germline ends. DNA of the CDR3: TGTGCCAGCAGCCCGGCGAGGGTAGGGGAGACCCAGTACTTC. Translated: CASSPARVGETQYF. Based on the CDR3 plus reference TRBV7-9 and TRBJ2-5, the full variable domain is DTGVSQNPRHKITKRGQNVTFRCDPISEHNRLYWYRQTLGQGPEFLTYFQNEAQLEKSRLLSDRFSAERPKGSFSTLEIQRTEQGDSAMYLCASSPARVGETQYFGPGTRLLVL.

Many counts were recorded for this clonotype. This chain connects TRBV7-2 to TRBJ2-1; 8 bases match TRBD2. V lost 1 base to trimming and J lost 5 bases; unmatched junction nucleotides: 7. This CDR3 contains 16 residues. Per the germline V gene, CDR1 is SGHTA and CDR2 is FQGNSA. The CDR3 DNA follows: TGTGCCAGCAGCTTAGAAGGAGCGGGGGCCCACAATGAGCAGTTCTTC. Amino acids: CASSLEGAGAHNEQFF. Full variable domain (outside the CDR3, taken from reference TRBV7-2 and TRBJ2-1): GAGVSQSPSNKVTEKGKDVELRCDPISGHTALYWYRQSLGQGLEFLIYFQGNSAPDKSGLPSDRFSAERTGGSVSTLTIQRTQQEDSAVYLCASSLEGAGAHNEQFFGPGTRLTVL.

The CDR3 nucleotides are TGCGCCAGCAGCCAAGATTTTGCAGGTGAAGAGACCCAGTACTTC. Translated, it gives CASSQDFAGEETQYF. The V gene is TRBV4-3, the J gene TRBJ2-5; the D is unclear. From germline, CDR1 is LGHNA and CDR2 YSLEER. The CDR3 loop spans 15 amino acids. Trimming took off 0 bases at V and 3 bases at J, with 11 bases between the two ends.

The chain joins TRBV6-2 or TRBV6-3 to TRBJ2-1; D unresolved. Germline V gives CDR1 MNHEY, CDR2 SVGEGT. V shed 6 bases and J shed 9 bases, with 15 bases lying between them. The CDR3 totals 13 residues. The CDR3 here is CASSPTSPSEQFF. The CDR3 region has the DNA TGTGCCAGCAGCCCAACGAGCCCCAGTGAGCAGTTCTTC.

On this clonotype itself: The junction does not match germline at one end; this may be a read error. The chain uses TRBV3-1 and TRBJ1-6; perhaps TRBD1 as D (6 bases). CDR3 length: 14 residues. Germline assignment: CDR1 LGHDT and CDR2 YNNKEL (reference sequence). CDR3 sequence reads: CASRQGGTDSPLHF. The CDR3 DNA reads TGTGCCAGCAGGCAAGGGGGTACCGATTCACCCCTCCACTTT.

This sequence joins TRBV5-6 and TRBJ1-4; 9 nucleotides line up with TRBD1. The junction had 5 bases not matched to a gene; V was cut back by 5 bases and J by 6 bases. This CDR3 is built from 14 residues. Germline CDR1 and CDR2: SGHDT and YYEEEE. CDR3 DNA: TGTGCCAGCAGTTACGGGACAGGGTATGAAAAACTGTTTTTT. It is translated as CASSYGTGYEKLFF.

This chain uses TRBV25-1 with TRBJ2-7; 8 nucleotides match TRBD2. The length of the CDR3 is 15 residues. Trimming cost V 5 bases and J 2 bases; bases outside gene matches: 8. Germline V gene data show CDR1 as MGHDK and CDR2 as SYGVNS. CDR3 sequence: CASSRTGGPPYEQYF. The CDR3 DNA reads TGTGCCAGCAGTCGGACGGGAGGGCCTCCCTACGAGCAGTACTTC.

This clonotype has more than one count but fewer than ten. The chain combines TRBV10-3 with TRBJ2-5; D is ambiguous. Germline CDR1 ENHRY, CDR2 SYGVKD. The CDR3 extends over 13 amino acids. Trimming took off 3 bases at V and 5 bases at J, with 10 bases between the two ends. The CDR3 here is CAISDQVLETQYF. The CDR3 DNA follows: TGTGCCATCAGTGATCAGGTCCTGGAGACCCAGTACTTC.

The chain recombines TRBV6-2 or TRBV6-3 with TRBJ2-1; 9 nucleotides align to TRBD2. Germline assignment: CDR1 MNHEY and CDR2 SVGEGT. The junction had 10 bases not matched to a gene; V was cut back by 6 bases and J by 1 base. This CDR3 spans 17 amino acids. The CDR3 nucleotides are TGTGCCAGCAGCCCCAGCGGGGGGCTCATATCCTACAATGAGCAGTTCTTC. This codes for CASSPSGGLISYNEQFF.

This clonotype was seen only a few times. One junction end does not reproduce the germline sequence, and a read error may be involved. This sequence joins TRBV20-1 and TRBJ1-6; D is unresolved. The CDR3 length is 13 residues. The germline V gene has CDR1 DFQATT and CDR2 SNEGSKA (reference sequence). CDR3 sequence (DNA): TGCAGTGCTCCCCTACAGAGTACTTTGAGCGATTTTTTT. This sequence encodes CSAPLQSTLSDFF.

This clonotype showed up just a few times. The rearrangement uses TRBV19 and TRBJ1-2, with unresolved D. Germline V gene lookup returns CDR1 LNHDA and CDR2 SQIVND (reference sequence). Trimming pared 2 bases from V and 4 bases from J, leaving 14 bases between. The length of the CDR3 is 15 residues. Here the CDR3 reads CASSIMDQTTYGYTF. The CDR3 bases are TGTGCCAGTAGTATAATGGACCAAACAACCTATGGCTACACCTTC.